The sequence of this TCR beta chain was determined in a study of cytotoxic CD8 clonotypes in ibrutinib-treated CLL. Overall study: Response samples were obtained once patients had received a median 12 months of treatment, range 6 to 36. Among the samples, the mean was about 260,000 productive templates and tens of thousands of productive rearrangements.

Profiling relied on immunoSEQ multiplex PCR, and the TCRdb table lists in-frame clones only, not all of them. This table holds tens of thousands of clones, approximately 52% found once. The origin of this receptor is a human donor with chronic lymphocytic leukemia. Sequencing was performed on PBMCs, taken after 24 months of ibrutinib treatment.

The CDR3 sequence: CASSPAGQGPSETQYF. The CDR3, as DNA: TGTGCCAGCTCACCTGCTGGACAGGGACCAAGTGAGACCCAGTACTTC. The rearrangement joins TRBV18 to TRBJ2-5, with 8 bases matching TRBD1. The germline V gene encodes CDR1 KGHSH and CDR2 LQKENI. The V segment lost 3 bases and the J segment 5 bases; nucleotides outside the gene matches: 11. The CDR3 runs to 16 residues.